The next 12 T cell receptor beta chains were all read from a single sample in a study of T cells in Graves' hyperthyroidism and ophthalmopathy. Authors of the study amplified TCR beta CDR3 regions from RNA transcripts. In the first-round RT-PCR of the TCR CDR3, the HTBI primer set was used. Via MiXCR, TCRdb re-called the multiplex PCR reads, giving one row per CDR3 protein. The sample has fewer than 900,000 distinct CDR3 sequences; roughly 17% are singletons. Input material: blood. The receptors stem from a man younger than 35 with Graves' hyperthyroidism.

This clonotype was seen ten or more times. J is TRBJ1-2 and V is TRBV9; 9 positions agree with TRBD1. Germline V gives CDR1 SGDLS, CDR2 YYNGEE. Trimming at V came to 2 bases and at J to 4 bases, leaving 6 bases not matched to a gene. The CDR3 is made up of 15 amino acids. This chain's CDR3 is CASSVTGTGTYGYTF. CDR3 bases: TGTGCCAGCAGCGTCACCGGGACAGGGACCTATGGCTACACCTTC.

This clonotype was detected only a few times. This chain links TRBV5-1 with TRBJ2-7, with TRBD2 matching over 7 bases. The junction had 11 bases not matched to a gene; V was cut back by 10 bases and J by 1 base. This CDR3 comprises 14 residues. CDR1 SGHRS and CDR2 YFSETQ come from the germline V gene. CDR3 region: CASRAGATSYEQYF. DNA for the CDR3: TGCGCCTCCAGGGCGGGAGCTACTTCCTACGAGCAGTACTTC.

This clonotype was seen more than once but under ten times. The chain couples TRBV4-1 to TRBJ2-3; 8 bases fit TRBD2. Trimming at V came to 0 bases and at J to 5 bases, leaving 4 bases not matched to a gene. The V gene's germline CDR1 is MGHRA and CDR2 YSYEKL. This CDR3 is 15 amino acids long. In DNA, the CDR3 is TGCGCCAGCAGCCAAGAGGGCCTAGCGGGAGATACGCAGTATTTT. Residues: CASSQEGLAGDTQYF.

This clonotype was detected a few times. The rearrangement uses TRBV4-3 and TRBJ1-2; 9 nucleotides align to TRBD1. This CDR3 is 14 amino acids long. Germline lookup yields CDR1 LGHNA and CDR2 YSLEER. V lost 0 bases, J lost 8 bases, and 4 bases stayed unmatched. The CDR3 region is CASSQDAGTGGYTF. The CDR3 DNA reads as TGCGCCAGCAGCCAAGATGCAGGGACAGGGGGCTACACCTTC.

In its sample, this clonotype was seen many times. The chain links TRBV18 to TRBJ2-1; D is perhaps TRBD2 (6 bases). V shed 0 bases and J shed 5 bases, with 14 bases lying between them. This CDR3 is 16 amino acids long. Germline values: CDR1 KGHSH, CDR2 LQKENI. The chain's CDR3 is CASSPPRGTSNNEQFF. The CDR3 region has the DNA TGTGCCAGCTCACCACCGCGAGGCACTAGCAACAATGAGCAGTTCTTC.

This clonotype appeared a few times. This chain joins TRBV9 and TRBJ2-7; maybe TRBD2 (6 bases). The V end was cut by 0 bases, the J end by 2 bases, with 12 bases between. Germline V CDR1 and CDR2: SGDLS, YYNGEE. This CDR3 has 15 amino acids. The CDR3 sequence is CASSVGFGGTYEQYF. CDR3 DNA: TGTGCCAGCAGCGTAGGGTTTGGGGGGACCTACGAGCAGTACTTC.

This clonotype occurred a few times. The chain is built from TRBV12-3 or TRBV12-4 and TRBJ2-2; D may be TRBD2 (6 bases). Trimming shortened V by 2 bases and J by 5 bases, and 9 bases separated the two germline ends. The CDR3 loop spans 14 amino acids. The CDR3 sequence is CASSLREWTGELFF. For the CDR3, the DNA is TGTGCCAGCAGTTTACGGGAGTGGACCGGGGAGCTGTTTTTT.

This clonotype was counted ten times or more. The rearrangement joins TRBV12-3 or TRBV12-4 to TRBJ2-1; 7 positions match TRBD1. Germline trimming cut 1 base from V and 8 bases from J; bases unmatched to any gene: 2. The CDR3 loop spans 13 amino acids. CDR3 DNA sequence: TGTGCCAGCAGTTTAGTAGGGGGCCATGAGCAGTTCTTC. It codes for CASSLVGGHEQFF.

The chain joins TRBV2 to TRBJ1-6; 9 bases fit TRBD1. The CDR3 has 15 amino acids. The V gene's germline CDR1 is SNHLY and CDR2 FYNNEI. V lost 5 bases and J lost 7; bases outside the gene matches: 6. CDR3 region: CASSRNGQGNSPLHF. The CDR3 bases are TGTGCCAGCAGTCGTAACGGACAGGGGAATTCACCCCTCCACTTT.

This clonotype was counted ten times or more. The chain joins TRBV24-1 to TRBJ2-5; D gene unclear. V was trimmed by 4 bases and J by 1 base, leaving 12 bases between them. This CDR3 has 15 amino acids. Germline loops: CDR1 KGHDR, CDR2 SFDVKD. In DNA, the CDR3 is TGTGCCACCAGTGACCTCGACATGGCCCAAGAGACCCAGTACTTC. Amino acid sequence: CATSDLDMAQETQYF.

Many counts were recorded for this clonotype. The gene calls are TRBV5-1 and TRBJ1-1; D not resolved. The length of the CDR3 is 15 residues. Germline V lookup: CDR1 SGHRS, CDR2 YFSETQ. Trimming took 0 bases from V and 4 from J, leaving 13 bases between them. DNA of the CDR3: TGCGCCAGCAGCTTGGGAGCAGGAGGCCCCACTGAAGCTTTCTTT. It codes for CASSLGAGGPTEAFF.

A remark on this clonotype: This CDR3 fails to terminate in the conserved phenylalanine or tryptophan, so it likely reflects a read error. This chain connects TRBV7-9 to TRBJ2-7; D is possibly TRBD1 (6 bases). Germline CDR1 reads SEHNR; CDR2 reads FQNEAQ (reference sequence). The ends were cut back, 10 bases at V and 0 bases at J, with 7 bases in the middle. The CDR3 runs to 11 residues. DNA for the CDR3: TGTGCCATAGGGGGCTCCTACGAGCAGTACCTC. As protein: CAIGGSYEQYL.